The source of this T cell receptor (beta chain) is a study of beta chain features in type 1 diabetes. Sequencing targeted expressed TCRB transcripts, as all isolated RNA had been reverse transcribed. The assay was immunoSEQ multiplex PCR, and TCRdb's table has in-frame clones only and misses some. Of about 180,000 clones listed, about 13% are singletons. Germline CDR1 and CDR2: MNHEY and SMNVEV (reference sequence). Trimming left V 6 bases short and J 4 bases short, with 15 bases between. The CDR3 extends over 14 amino acids. The rearrangement links TRBV27 to TRBJ2-5; a possible D gene is TRBD1 (6 bases). Sequencing input: central memory CD4+ T cells from blood. The TCR was taken from a woman in her late teens or twenties in good health. For the CDR3, the DNA is TGTGCCAGCAGCCGACAGGTTGCCACAGAGACCCAGTACTTC. Its protein product is CASSRQVATETQYF.